This is a list of T cell receptor beta chains from one sample in a study of T cell responses to AZD1222 COVID-19 vaccine. Assay: immunoSEQ multiplex PCR; the TCRdb copy retains only in-frame clones and omits some. The sample shows roughly 140,000 clones, roughly 90% of them seen only once. The material was peripheral blood, obtained 28 days after the second AZD1222 dose. These receptors all come from an adult who received the AZD1222 COVID-19 vaccine. CDR3s include the opening cysteine and the closing phenylalanine or tryptophan. The D gene is left open where the match is weak. Part of the rows lack a size; the others show once, few, many or a class for expanded clones.

- | - | TRBJ2-3 | TRBV5-4 | CASSSSADTQYF | TGTGCCAGCAGCAGCTCCGCGGATACGCAGTATTTT
TRBD1 | - | TRBJ1-1 | TRBV9 | CASSRGPNTEAFF | TGTGCCAGCAGCAGGGGGCCCAACACTGAAGCTTTCTTT
TRBD2 | - | TRBJ2-1 | TRBV3-1/TRBV3-2 | CASSQEGLAGAFGEQFF | TGTGCCAGCAGCCAAGAAGGGCTAGCGGGAGCCTTCGGCGAGCAGTTCTTC
- | - | TRBJ2-3 | TRBV19 | CASSMTRGSDTQYF | TGTGCCAGTAGTATGACCAGGGGTTCAGATACGCAGTATTTT
- | once | TRBJ2-5 | TRBV12-3/TRBV12-4 | CASSLDAETQYF | TGTGCCAGCAGTTTAGATGCAGAGACCCAGTACTTC
TRBD1 | - | TRBJ1-2 | TRBV28 | CASSIQGILNYGYTF | TGTGCCAGCAGCATACAGGGGATTTTAAACTATGGCTACACCTTC
- | - | TRBJ2-3 | TRBV11-1 | CASTHLTVNRDTQYF | TGTGCCAGCACCCACCTGACAGTAAACCGAGATACGCAGTATTTT
TRBD2 | - | TRBJ2-5 | TRBV11-3 | CASSSGLAGTLETQYF | TGTGCCAGCAGCTCCGGACTAGCGGGAACGCTAGAGACCCAGTACTTC
- | - | TRBJ2-7 | TRBV6-5 | CASGIKYEQYF | TGTGCCAGCGGGATTAAGTACGAGCAGTACTTC
- | - | TRBJ1-6 | TRBV4-3 | CASSQDGTSYSPLHF | TGCGCCAGCAGCCAAGACGGGACAAGCTATTCACCCCTCCACTTT
- | - | TRBJ1-1 | TRBV11-2 | CASSPDRDNTEAFF | TGTGCCAGCAGCCCGGACAGAGATAACACTGAAGCTTTCTTT
- | - | TRBJ2-5 | TRBV19 | CASSIDRHLQETQYF | TGTGCCAGTAGTATAGATCGGCACCTCCAAGAGACCCAGTACTTC
- | - | TRBJ1-4 | TRBV29-1 | CSVEEGFGEKLFF | TGCAGCGTTGAAGAAGGGTTTGGGGAAAAACTGTTTTTT
TRBD1 | - | TRBJ1-2 | TRBV30 | CAWRWTGESGYTF | TGTGCCTGGAGATGGACAGGGGAGAGCGGCTACACCTTC
- | - | TRBJ1-5 | TRBV12-3/TRBV12-4 | CASSFVGNQPQHF | TGTGCCAGCAGTTTTGTTGGCAATCAGCCCCAGCATTTT
- | - | TRBJ2-7 | TRBV11-3 | CASSRTEAYEQYF | TGTGCCAGCAGCCGGACAGAAGCCTACGAGCAGTACTTC
- | - | TRBJ2-2 | TRBV19 | CASREGGLTGELFF | TGTGCCAGTAGGGAAGGAGGACTGACCGGGGAGCTGTTTTTT
TRBD1 | - | TRBJ1-1 | TRBV10-1 | CASSLDRRGEAFF | TGCGCCAGCAGTTTGGACAGGAGGGGTGAAGCTTTCTTT
- | - | TRBJ1-1 | TRBV5-5 | CASSWGTGRNTEAFF | TGTGCCAGCAGCTGGGGCACAGGGAGGAACACTGAAGCTTTCTTT
TRBD2 | - | TRBJ2-1 | TRBV7-2 | CASTAGTSAPFYNEQFF | TGTGCCAGCACCGCCGGGACTAGCGCCCCATTCTACAATGAGCAGTTCTTC
TRBD2 | - | TRBJ2-7 | TRBV6-5 | CASRALRESYEQYF | TGTGCCAGCAGAGCTTTGCGGGAGTCCTACGAGCAGTACTTC
- | - | TRBJ1-6 | TRBV27 | CASSVRGGDGSPLHF | TGTGCCAGCAGCGTCAGGGGAGGGGATGGTTCACCCCTCCACTTT
TRBD1 | - | TRBJ2-7 | TRBV2 | CAILDRDSTYEQYF | TGTGCCATCTTAGACCGGGACAGTACCTACGAGCAGTACTTC
TRBD2 | - | TRBJ2-1 | TRBV9 | CASSVGASGSISYNEQFF | TGTGCCAGCAGCGTAGGGGCTAGCGGGAGCATATCCTACAATGAGCAGTTCTTC
- | - | TRBJ2-5 | TRBV18 | CASSPPGSQETQYF | TGTGCCAGCTCACCACCCGGATCCCAAGAGACCCAGTACTTC
TRBD2 | - | TRBJ2-3 | TRBV4-3 | CASSQGLAGGSSTDTQYF | TGCGCCAGCAGCCAAGGACTAGCGGGAGGGTCTAGCACAGATACGCAGTATTTT
TRBD1 | - | TRBJ2-5 | TRBV28 | CASSLYWTGSKAYQETQYF | TGTGCCAGCAGTCTCTATTGGACAGGGAGTAAGGCGTACCAAGAGACCCAGTACTTC
TRBD2 | once | TRBJ2-3 | TRBV4-1 | CASSSGTSGRLGGDTQYF | TGCGCCAGCAGCTCGGGGACTAGCGGGAGATTGGGCGGGGATACGCAGTATTTT
TRBD2 | - | TRBJ2-3 | TRBV9 | CASSPGTSGSRADTQYF | TGTGCCAGCAGCCCCGGGACTAGCGGGAGTAGGGCAGATACGCAGTATTTT
- | - | TRBJ2-5 | TRBV7-8 | CASSLILGSNGRQETQYF | TGTGCCAGCAGCTTAATATTGGGGTCAAACGGTCGGCAAGAGACCCAGTACTTC
TRBD2 | - | TRBJ2-4 | TRBV5-4 | CASSYGRGVENIQYF | TGTGCCAGCAGCTACGGGAGGGGGGTAGAAAACATTCAGTACTTC
TRBD1 | - | TRBJ1-2 | TRBV7-3 | CASSRTGGSDGYTF | TGTGCCAGCAGCAGGACAGGGGGCTCGGATGGCTACACCTTC
- | - | TRBJ1-6 | TRBV7-9 | CASSGPDLYNSPLHF | TGTGCCAGCAGCGGCCCGGACTTATATAATTCACCCCTCCACTTT
TRBD2 | - | TRBJ2-7 | TRBV10-3 | CAISIRKRGPTYEQYF | TGTGCCATCAGTATTAGAAAGCGGGGACCCACCTACGAGCAGTACTTC
TRBD1 | few | TRBJ1-6 | TRBV11-2 | CASSPYDRAYNSPLHF | TGTGCCAGCAGCCCCTATGACAGGGCCTATAATTCACCCCTCCACTTT
TRBD1 | - | TRBJ1-2 | TRBV19 | CASSISGGQNYGYTF | TGTGCCAGTAGTATATCCGGGGGACAGAATTATGGCTACACCTTC
- | - | TRBJ2-2 | TRBV20-1 | CSAEGPGELFF | TGCAGTGCTGAGGGGCCCGGGGAGCTGTTTTTT
- | - | TRBJ1-2 | TRBV6-5 | CASSYALGSGYTF | TGTGCCAGCAGTTACGCCCTGGGTAGCGGCTACACCTTC
- | - | TRBJ1-5 | TRBV27 | CASSLGPVNSNQPQHF | TGTGCCAGCAGTTTAGGTCCTGTCAATAGCAATCAGCCCCAGCATTTT
TRBD1 | - | TRBJ1-6 | TRBV10-1 | CASSESQCRDRNSPLHF | TGCGCCAGCAGTGAGTCGCAATGCCGGGACAGGAATTCACCCCTCCACTTT
- | - | TRBJ1-1 | TRBV5-1 | CASSLLTNTEAFF | TGCGCCAGCAGCCTCTTAACGAACACTGAAGCTTTCTTT
TRBD1 | - | TRBJ2-7 | TRBV6-5 | CASRAWTGGLYEQYF | TGTGCCAGCAGGGCATGGACAGGGGGCTTGTACGAGCAGTACTTC
- | - | TRBJ1-6 | TRBV7-2 | CASSSGMIGDSPLHF | TGTGCCAGCAGCTCCGGGATGATTGGGGATTCACCCCTCCACTTT
TRBD1 | - | TRBJ1-6 | TRBV4-1 | CASSQVQDRGRSVDSPLHF | TGCGCCAGCAGCCAAGTCCAGGACAGGGGGCGATCGGTGGATTCACCCCTCCACTTT
- | - | TRBJ2-7 | TRBV11-2 | CASSLVRGANYEQYF | TGTGCCAGCAGCTTAGTCAGGGGCGCAAACTACGAGCAGTACTTC
- | - | TRBJ2-3 | TRBV21-1 | CASSNRLAGVEGTDTQYF | TGTGCCAGCAGCAACCGACTAGCGGGAGTCGAGGGTACAGATACGCAGTATTTT
- | - | TRBJ1-2 | TRBV6-5 | CASIPPSLNGYTF | TGTGCCAGCATCCCGCCCTCCTTGAATGGCTACACCTTC
TRBD1 | - | TRBJ2-5 | TRBV2 | CASKMNRGGEETQYF | TGTGCCAGCAAGATGAACAGGGGTGGGGAAGAGACCCAGTACTTC
- | - | TRBJ1-1 | TRBV5-1 | CASSLGQSGTEAFF | TGCGCCAGCAGCCTAGGACAGTCTGGTACTGAAGCTTTCTTT
- | - | TRBJ2-7 | TRBV9 | CASSVSGEGEQYF | TGTGCCAGCAGCGTTTCAGGGGAGGGCGAGCAGTACTTC
TRBD1 | - | TRBJ1-3 | TRBV28 | CASSSPPTGQDSGNTIYF | TGTGCCAGCAGTTCTCCCCCAACCGGACAGGACTCTGGAAACACCATATATTTT
- | - | TRBJ2-7 | TRBV19 | CASVGQAGTYEQYF | TGTGCCAGTGTGGGGCAGGCGGGTACCTACGAGCAGTACTTC
TRBD1 | - | TRBJ2-7 | TRBV14 | CASSPNLASNGDRDYEQYF | TGTGCCAGCAGCCCGAATTTGGCATCTAACGGGGACAGGGACTACGAGCAGTACTTC
- | - | TRBJ2-1 | TRBV28 | CASSLPPGVGSIEQFF | TGTGCCAGCAGTCTCCCCCCGGGGGTTGGCTCAATTGAGCAGTTCTTC
TRBD1 | - | TRBJ1-3 | TRBV9 | CASSVEGASGNTIYF | TGTGCCAGCAGCGTAGAGGGGGCCTCTGGAAACACCATATATTTT
- | - | TRBJ2-7 | TRBV20-1 | CSAGRSYEQYF | TGCAGCGCGGGCAGATCCTACGAGCAGTACTTC
- | - | TRBJ1-2 | TRBV10-2 | CASSEQGYYGYTF | TGCGCCAGCAGTGAGCAGGGGTACTATGGCTACACCTTC
TRBD2 | - | TRBJ2-1 | TRBV9 | CASSNSGSANVYNEQFF | TGTGCCAGCAGCAATAGCGGGAGTGCCAATGTCTACAATGAGCAGTTCTTC